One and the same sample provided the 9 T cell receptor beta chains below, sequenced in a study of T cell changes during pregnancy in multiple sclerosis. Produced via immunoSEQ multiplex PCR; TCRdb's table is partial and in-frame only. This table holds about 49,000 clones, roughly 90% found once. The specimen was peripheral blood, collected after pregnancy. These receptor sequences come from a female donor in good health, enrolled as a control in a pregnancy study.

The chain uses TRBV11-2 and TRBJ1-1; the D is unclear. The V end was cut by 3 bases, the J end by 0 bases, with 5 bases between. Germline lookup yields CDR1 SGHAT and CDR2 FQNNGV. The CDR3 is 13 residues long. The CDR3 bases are TGTGCCAGCAGCTTGAGTATGAACACTGAAGCTTTCTTT. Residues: CASSLSMNTEAFF.

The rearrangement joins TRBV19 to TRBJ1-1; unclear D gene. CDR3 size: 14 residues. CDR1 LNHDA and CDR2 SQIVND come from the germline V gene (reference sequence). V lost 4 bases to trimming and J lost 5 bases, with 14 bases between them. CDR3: CASSTTLGRTEAFF. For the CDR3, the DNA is TGTGCCAGTAGTACCACACTGGGGAGGACTGAAGCTTTCTTT.

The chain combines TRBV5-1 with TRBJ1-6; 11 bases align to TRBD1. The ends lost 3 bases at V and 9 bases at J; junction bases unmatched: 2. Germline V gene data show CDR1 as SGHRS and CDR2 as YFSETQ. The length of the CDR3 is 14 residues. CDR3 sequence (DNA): TGCGCCAGCAGCTCGGACAGGGGGCTTTCACCCCTCCACTTT. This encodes CASSSDRGLSPLHF.

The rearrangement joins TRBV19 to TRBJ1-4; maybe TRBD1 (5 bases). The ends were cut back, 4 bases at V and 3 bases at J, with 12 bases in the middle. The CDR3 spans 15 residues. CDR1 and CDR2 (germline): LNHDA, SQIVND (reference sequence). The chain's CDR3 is CASSNRREANEKLFF. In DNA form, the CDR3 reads TGTGCCAGTAGTAACAGGAGGGAGGCTAATGAAAAACTGTTTTTT.

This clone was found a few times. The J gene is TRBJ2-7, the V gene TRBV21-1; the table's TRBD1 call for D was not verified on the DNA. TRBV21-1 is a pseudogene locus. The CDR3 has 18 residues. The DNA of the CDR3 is TGTGCCAGCAGCAAAGCCCTATCCGGGACAGGGAGCTCCTACGAGCAGTACTTC. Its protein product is CASSKALSGTGSSYEQYF.

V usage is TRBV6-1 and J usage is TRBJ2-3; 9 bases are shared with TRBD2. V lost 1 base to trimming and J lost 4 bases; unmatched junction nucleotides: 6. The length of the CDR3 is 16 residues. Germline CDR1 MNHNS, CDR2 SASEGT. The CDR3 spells CASSEDGGGGPDTQYF. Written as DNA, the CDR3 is TGTGCCAGCAGTGAAGATGGCGGGGGGGGCCCAGATACGCAGTATTTT.

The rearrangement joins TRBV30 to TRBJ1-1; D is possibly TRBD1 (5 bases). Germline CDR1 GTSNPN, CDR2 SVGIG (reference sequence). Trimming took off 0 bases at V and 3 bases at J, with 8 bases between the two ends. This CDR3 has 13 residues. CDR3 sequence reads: CAWSVSGYTEAFF. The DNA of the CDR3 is TGTGCCTGGAGTGTTTCAGGGTACACTGAAGCTTTCTTT. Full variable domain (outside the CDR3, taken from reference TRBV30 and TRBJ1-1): SQTIHQWPATLVQPVGSPLSLECTVEGTSNPNLYWYRQAAGRGLQLLFYSVGIGQISSEVPQNLSASRPQDRQFILSSKKLLLSDSGFYLCAWSVSGYTEAFFGQGTRLTVV.

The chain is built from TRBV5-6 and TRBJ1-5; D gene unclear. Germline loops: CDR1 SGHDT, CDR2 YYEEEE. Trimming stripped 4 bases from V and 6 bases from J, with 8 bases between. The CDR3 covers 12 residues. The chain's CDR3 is CASSTNTQPQHF. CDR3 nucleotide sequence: TGTGCCAGCAGCACAAACACTCAGCCCCAGCATTTT.

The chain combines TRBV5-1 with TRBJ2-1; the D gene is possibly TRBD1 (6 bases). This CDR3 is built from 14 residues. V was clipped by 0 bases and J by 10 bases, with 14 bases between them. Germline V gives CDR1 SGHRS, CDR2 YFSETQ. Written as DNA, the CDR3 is TGCGCCAGCAGCTTGGTTACAGGGCTAGAGGAGCAGTTCTTC. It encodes CASSLVTGLEEQFF.